This TCR beta chain comes out of a study of Graves' ophthalmopathy and Graves' hyperthyroidism (dated by TCRdb to the late 2010s). Describing the broader study: Peripheral blood was collected before any treatment was given, at the time of initial diagnosis. To tell Graves' ophthalmopathy apart from Graves' hyperthyroidism, and to predict which patients would progress to ophthalmopathy, the study relied on TCR beta repertoire signatures. In total, 120 to 150 blood samples were TCR-sequenced: around 42 ophthalmopathy, some 72 hyperthyroidism and approximately 17 hyperthyroidism-to-ophthalmopathy patients. A discovery set of 95 to 100 patients (roughly 41 ophthalmopathy, about 59 stable hyperthyroidism) was enrolled to explore V-J signatures distinguishing ophthalmopathy from hyperthyroidism. For independent validation, a separate cohort was made up of approximately 19 hyperthyroidism patients plus 17 patients who later progressed from hyperthyroidism to ophthalmopathy. In roughly 6 hyperthyroidism patients, the T-cell repertoire of thyroid tissue was compared with the T-cell repertoire of blood. After sampling, hyperthyroidism patients received methimazole starting at 30 mg daily, and ophthalmopathy patients received high-dose intravenous methylprednisolone. The roughly 91 discovery patients were randomly divided into training and test sets at a 7:3 ratio.

For repertoire sequencing, the TCR beta CDR3 regions were amplified from RNA transcripts. HTBI primers and the Qiagen OneStep RT-PCR kit were used in a first-round RT-PCR, which was followed by a second-round multiplex PCR, size selection and purification. Sequencing of the libraries was carried out on an Illumina HiSeq2000 in paired-end mode with 100 bp reads. Regarding the original processing steps: SOAPnuke was used to process the reads, throwing out any read that had adapters, had uncalled bases, had a mean Phred below 15, or lacked an exact constant-primer or identifier match. COPE v1.2.5 was used to merge high-quality paired reads. Each unique nucleotide sequence was treated as a clonotype, and MiTCR v1.1 was used to align the clonotypes to the IMGT TRB V, D and J references. Only V-J combinations with frequency above 0.0001 were analysed, covering approximately 99% of repertoires. For each V-J combination, a TCR clonal expansion and chaos score was defined as the ratio of F50 clonal expansion to chaos observed in the TCRdist matrix. Welch's t-statistics and random forest were used to reduce features to about 13 V-J combinations, which were fed into a naive Bayes classifier. The similarity between thyroid and blood repertoires was quantified using the Morisita-Horn index. TCRdb ran its own pipeline on the public reads, namely fastp trimming at Q25 and MiXCR clone calling, and kept in-frame beta chains. When rows share a CDR3 protein, they turn into one entry using the most common DNA and genes. TCRdb's processing, not the study's, gives the V and J calls here. The sample has 200,000 to 250,000 distinct CDR3 sequences on record, 20% to 25% of them singletons. The ten largest make up approximately 39% of the sample.

The research as a whole found: In validation, the model predicted ophthalmopathy progression with 55% to 71% sensitivity and about 73% specificity; roughly 11 predicted patients were CT-confirmed with GO in a median of approximately six months. Sample size was not predetermined statistically, and investigators were not blinded to group allocation. Among expanded thyroid clonotypes with frequency above 0.001, most also showed up in blood, which suggests that blood repertoires may reflect the thyroid immune response. Ophthalmopathy was separated from stable hyperthyroidism by the 13-signature model with about 88% sensitivity and approximately 84% specificity in cross-validation and with 80%/75% in the test set.

This clonotype showed up many times. The antigen it binds to is not known. Within one base of it there is no much larger clone, and no base qualities were kept. Patients with ophthalmopathy had moderately to severely active disease, with a Clinical Activity Score of 3 or more, a NOSPECS grade of 4 or more, and a disease duration of less than 3 months. Patients were excluded if they had other autoimmune diseases, uncontrolled infections, pregnancy or lactation. Clinical symptoms, serum thyroxine, TRAb, thyroid ultrasound and orbital computed tomography formed the basis of the diagnosis. Ficoll-Paque density gradient centrifugation was used to isolate PBMCs from around 10 ml of fresh peripheral blood. Trizol reagent was used to extract the total RNA, and its quality was then checked on an Agilent 2100 Bioanalyzer. Taken from the germline V gene (reference sequence), the CDR1 and CDR2 loops are MNHEY and SMNVEV. V has 5 bases trimmed and J has 5 bases trimmed; junction bases matching no gene number 9. The CDR3 goes from the cysteine to the phenylalanine over 14 residues. Of all the DNA, just the CDR3 is kept, 42 bases in frame from base 1.

This chain joins TRBV27 to TRBJ2-7; 7 of the junction bases match TRBD2. The sample taken for sequencing was peripheral blood. The clonotype originates from a woman between 50 and 59 years old with Graves' ophthalmopathy. Donor details come from another sample of the same person, matched by shared clones. The CDR3 region has the sequence CASSLLAVGNEQYF. The DNA reads as follows: TGTGCCAGCAGTCTTCTAGCGGTTGGTAACGAGCAGTACTTC.